Included here is one T cell receptor beta chain sequence, with context. The CDR3 consists of 16 residues. Germline values: CDR1 SGHVS, CDR2 FQNEAQ. The V end was cut by 5 bases, the J end by 6 bases, with 19 bases between. Sequencing used immunoSEQ multiplex PCR; TCRdb keeps in-frame clones, though not all of them. The sample lists some 250,000 clones, roughly 86% occurring once. The data derive from a study of blood T cell repertoires in COVID-19. For the study at large: There were acute and convalescent COVID-19 samples, and they came from the United States, Italy and Spain.

The receptor was isolated from a woman aged 30 to 39 with acute or convalescent COVID-19. The chain combines TRBV7-8 with TRBJ2-2; possible D gene TRBD2, 5 bases. The sample was peripheral blood. DNA for the CDR3: TGTGCCAGCAGCCCGGGATGGAGGTCCCCCTCCGGGGAGCTGTTTTTT. Amino acids: CASSPGWRSPSGELFF.